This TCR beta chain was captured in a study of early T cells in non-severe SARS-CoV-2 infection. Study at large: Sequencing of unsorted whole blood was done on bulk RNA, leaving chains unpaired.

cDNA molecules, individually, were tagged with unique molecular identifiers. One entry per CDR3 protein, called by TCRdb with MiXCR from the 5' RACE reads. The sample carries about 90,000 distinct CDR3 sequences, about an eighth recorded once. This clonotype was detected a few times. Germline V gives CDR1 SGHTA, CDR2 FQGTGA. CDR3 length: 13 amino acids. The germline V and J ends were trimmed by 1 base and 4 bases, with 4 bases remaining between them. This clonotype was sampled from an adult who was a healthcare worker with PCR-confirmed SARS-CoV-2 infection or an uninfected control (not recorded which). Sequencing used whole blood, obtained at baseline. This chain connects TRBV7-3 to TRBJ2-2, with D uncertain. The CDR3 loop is CASSLRATGELFF. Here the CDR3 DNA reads TGTGCCAGCAGCTTAAGAGCCACCGGGGAGCTGTTTTTT.